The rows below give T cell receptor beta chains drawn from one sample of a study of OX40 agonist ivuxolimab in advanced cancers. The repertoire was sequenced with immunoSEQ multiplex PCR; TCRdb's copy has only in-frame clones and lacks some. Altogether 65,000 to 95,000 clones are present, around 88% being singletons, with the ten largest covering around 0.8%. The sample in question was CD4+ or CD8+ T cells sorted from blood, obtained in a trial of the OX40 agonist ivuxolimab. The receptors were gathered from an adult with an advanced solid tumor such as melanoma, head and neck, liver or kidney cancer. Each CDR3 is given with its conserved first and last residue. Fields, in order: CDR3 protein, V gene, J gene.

CASSASGGYQETQYF	TRBV9	TRBJ2-5
CASSQAIAGGGETQYF	TRBV4-2	TRBJ2-5
CASGQGNQPQHF	TRBV28	TRBJ1-5
CASSLGTGWAGELFF	TRBV5-1	TRBJ2-2
CASSYSAPSDTQYF	TRBV5-1	TRBJ2-3
CASSLTGTNYGYTF	TRBV5-5	TRBJ1-2
CASSLVGSPTEAFF	TRBV5-1	TRBJ1-1
CASSVARRETQYF	TRBV11-1	TRBJ2-5
CASSLMGFGFSYEQYF	TRBV5-1	TRBJ2-7
CASSSDRGQATNEKLFF	TRBV28	TRBJ1-4
CAWSRDSDRYGYTF	TRBV30	TRBJ1-2
CASRQTANTEAFF	TRBV2	TRBJ1-1
CASSVGYSASSYNEQFF	TRBV5-1	TRBJ2-1
CASREPGGLNTEAFF	TRBV5-1	TRBJ1-1
CASSARQGGAEAFF	TRBV9	TRBJ1-1
CASSLGTGGPTYEQYF	TRBV27	TRBJ2-7
CASSLDNSYEQYF	TRBV27	TRBJ2-7
CASSSATSGVSYNEQFF	TRBV12-1	TRBJ2-1
CASSVDQGGWNTEAFF	TRBV9	TRBJ1-1
CASSLVGGGTYEQYF	TRBV7-2	TRBJ2-7
CASQGLYGYTF	TRBV28	TRBJ1-2
CASSSPTGGVRTGELFF	TRBV4-1	TRBJ2-2
CAISDDRSEKLFF	TRBV10-3	TRBJ1-4
CASSFGYYAGDSYEQYF	TRBV5-8	TRBJ2-7
CASSPVWGTQPQKSYTF	TRBV5-1	TRBJ1-2
CASSQNRDEQFF	TRBV18	TRBJ2-1
CASIRRDTEAFF	TRBV6-1	TRBJ1-1
CASSLTLNTEAFF	TRBV5-6	TRBJ1-1